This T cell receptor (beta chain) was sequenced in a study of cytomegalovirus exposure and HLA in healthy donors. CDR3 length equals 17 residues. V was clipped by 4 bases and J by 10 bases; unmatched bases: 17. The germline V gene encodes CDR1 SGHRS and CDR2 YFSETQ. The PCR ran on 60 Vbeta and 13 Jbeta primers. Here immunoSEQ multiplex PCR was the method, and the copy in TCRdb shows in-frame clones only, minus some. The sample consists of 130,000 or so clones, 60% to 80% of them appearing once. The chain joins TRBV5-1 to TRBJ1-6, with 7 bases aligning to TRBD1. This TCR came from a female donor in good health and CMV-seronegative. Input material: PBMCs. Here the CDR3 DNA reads TGCGCCAGCAGCGCCCTAGCGCAAACAGGGGCCCCCTCACCCCTCCACTTT. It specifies CASSALAQTGAPSPLHF.